The 28 T cell receptor beta chains presented below share a single source sample, sequenced in a study of shared clonotypes between healthy human individuals. Sequencing used immunoSEQ multiplex PCR; TCRdb keeps in-frame clones, though not all of them. Of around 500,000 clones in the sample, 76% were seen once. Sequencing was performed on PBMCs. The receptors stem from a woman aged 40 to 55 in good health. Some clones in this sample may be carry-over from other donors' samples.

The chain joins TRBV28 to TRBJ1-5; a weak D match, TRBD1 (6 bases). In germline, CDR1 is MDHEN, CDR2 SYDVKM. V was trimmed by 6 bases and J by 2 bases, leaving 23 bases between them. This CDR3 is built from 18 residues. In DNA, the CDR3 is TGTGCCAGCAGCCTCCTGGCGGCAGGGGATGACGGCAATCAGCCCCAGCATTTT. Translation: CASSLLAAGDDGNQPQHF.

The V gene is TRBV27, the J gene TRBJ2-7, with D tentatively TRBD2 (7 bases). The germline CDR1 and CDR2 sequences are MNHEY and SMNVEV (reference sequence). Trimming removed 5 bases from V and 5 bases from J, with 16 bases in between. The CDR3 sequence is 14 residues long. In DNA form, the CDR3 reads TGTGCCAGCAGTCCCCCGGGGGGCTGGGACGAGCAGTACTTC. Translation: CASSPPGGWDEQYF.

The rearrangement joins TRBV7-3 to TRBJ2-7; D perhaps matches TRBD2 (5 bases). The CDR3 sequence is 15 residues long. Germline V gene lookup returns CDR1 SGHTA and CDR2 FQGTGA. V gave up 2 bases and J gave up 0 bases, with 11 bases separating them. CDR3 loop: CASSLGVGSSYEQYF. CDR3 bases: TGTGCCAGCAGCTTAGGGGTGGGGAGCTCCTACGAGCAGTACTTC. Full variable domain (remainder filled in from reference TRBV7-3 and TRBJ2-7): GAGVSQTPSNKVTEKGKYVELRCDPISGHTALYWYRQSLGQGPEFLIYFQGTGAADDSGLPNDRFFAVRPEGSVSTLKIQRTERGDSAVYLCASSLGVGSSYEQYFGPGTRLTVT.

This clone occurred once. J is TRBJ2-5 and V is TRBV1; TRBD2, the table's D call, lacks a check against the DNA. TRBV1 is shown as a pseudogene. The CDR3 sequence is 18 residues long. The CDR3 spells CTSTLEGTSGRARETQYF. The CDR3 DNA follows: TGCACCAGCACCCTCGAGGGGACTAGCGGGAGGGCCCGGGAGACCCAGTACTTC.

The chain joins TRBV5-1 to TRBJ2-1; TRBD1 matches 7 bases. The CDR3 sequence is 14 residues long. Germline CDR1 is SGHRS and CDR2 is YFSETQ. The V gene end was trimmed by 0 bases and the J gene end by 12 bases; junction bases not matched to a gene: 9. The CDR3 DNA reads as TGCGCCAGCAGCTTGGATGGACAGGCGTACGGGCAGTTCTTC. Its translation is CASSLDGQAYGQFF.

As regards this clone: Other nucleotide sequences in the sample specify the same CDR3. The CDR3 region has the DNA TGTGCCAGCAGCAAGACAGGGGTCCCCACAGATACGCAGTATTTT. Encoded protein: CASSKTGVPTDTQYF. V usage is TRBV11-3 and J usage is TRBJ2-3; 8 positions agree with TRBD1. CDR1 SGHNT and CDR2 YENEEA come from the germline V gene. With 5 bases clipped from V and 2 bases from J, the junction kept 6 bases outside the gene matches. The CDR3 is 15 amino acids.

This chain links TRBV28 with TRBJ2-3; possible D gene TRBD2, 6 bases. The CDR3 is 15 residues long. CDR1 MDHEN and CDR2 SYDVKM come from the germline V gene. The V end lost 5 bases, the J end lost 4 bases, and 16 bases lay between the germline ends. The CDR3 DNA follows: TGTGCCAGCAGTCCCCGGTGGGGGGTCCCAGATACGCAGTATTTT. It codes for CASSPRWGVPDTQYF.

For this clone: An end of the junction differs from the germline gene, which may be a read error. The chain joins TRBV29-1 to TRBJ1-1; D is unresolved. CDR1 SQVTM and CDR2 ANQGSEA come from the germline V gene. The CDR3 extends over 14 amino acids. The CDR3 is CGVVLTRGGIEASF. The DNA of the CDR3 is TGCGGCGTTGTCCTAACCCGGGGTGGGATTGAAGCTTCCTTT.

The chain carries TRBV7-9 and TRBJ2-1, with 11 bases identical to TRBD2. This CDR3 comprises 15 residues. Trimming removed 3 bases from V and 6 bases from J; junction bases left unmatched: 4. The germline CDR1 and CDR2 sequences are SEHNR and FQNEAQ (reference sequence). CDR3 sequence (DNA): TGTGCCAGCAGCTTGAGACTAGCGGGACCCAATGAGCAGTTCTTC. The encoded protein is CASSLRLAGPNEQFF.

The chain has TRBV7-3 and TRBJ2-1, with 14 bases aligning to TRBD2. Germline CDR1 SGHTA, CDR2 FQGTGA. The CDR3 loop spans 14 amino acids. V dropped 4 bases and J dropped 9; count of bases not matched to a gene: 2. The DNA for the CDR3 is TGTGCCAGCAGCTGGACTAGCGGGGGGAGTGAGCAGTTCTTC. Its translation: CASSWTSGGSEQFF.

The chain recombines TRBV2 with TRBJ1-5; D is unresolved. This CDR3 is 14 amino acids long. CDR1 is SNHLY and CDR2 is FYNNEI in the germline V gene. V lost 1 base and J lost 10, with 14 bases in between. The CDR3 DNA follows: TGTGCCAGCAGTGAAGAACGGAATTATGTACCCCAGCATTTT. Translation gives CASSEERNYVPQHF. The whole variable domain, filled in from reference TRBV2 and TRBJ1-5, reads EPEVTQTPSHQVTQMGQEVILRCVPISNHLYFYWYRQILGQKVEFLVSFYNNEISEKSEIFDDQFSVERPDGSNFTLKIRSTKLEDSAMYFCASSEERNYVPQHFGDGTRLSIL.

The V call is TRBV5-1, the J call TRBJ2-3; tentatively, D is TRBD1 (5 bases). Trimming took 4 bases from V and 2 from J, leaving 8 bases between them. Germline CDR1 SGHRS, CDR2 YFSETQ. The CDR3 length is 13 residues. The CDR3 DNA reads TGCGCCAGCAGCCGACAGCCCACAGATACGCAGTATTTT. As protein: CASSRQPTDTQYF.

The chain carries TRBV4-2 and TRBJ2-2; 12 nucleotides align to TRBD2. Germline V CDR1 and CDR2: LGHNA, YNFKEQ. The CDR3 is 20 amino acids. The V segment lost 1 base and the J segment 0 bases; nucleotides outside the gene matches: 9. CDR3 in amino acids: CASSQAPGTSGFANTGELFF. As DNA, the CDR3 is TGTGCCAGCAGCCAAGCCCCCGGGACTAGCGGGTTCGCGAACACCGGGGAGCTGTTTTTT.

This clone was picked up many times. This chain uses TRBV28 with TRBJ2-5; D uncertain. The CDR3 totals 14 residues. Germline values: CDR1 MDHEN, CDR2 SYDVKM. Between the trimmed V and J ends, which lost 3 bases and 5 bases, there was a span of 13 bases. Here the CDR3 DNA reads TGTGCCAGCAGTTTGAGTTCATTGCGGGAGACCCAGTACTTC. This encodes CASSLSSLRETQYF.

The genes are TRBV15 and TRBJ2-2, with 9 positions matching TRBD1. The germline V gene encodes CDR1 LNHNV and CDR2 YYDKDF (reference sequence). Losses at the gene ends were 4 bases for V and 7 bases for J; bases not matched to a gene: 7. The CDR3 contains 15 residues. CDR3 loop: CATSTGTGWDGELFF. The CDR3 DNA reads TGTGCCACCAGCACCGGGACAGGGTGGGACGGGGAGCTGTTTTTT.

The chain links TRBV5-4 to TRBJ2-3; possibly TRBD1 or TRBD2 for D (5 bases each). The V end was cut by 5 bases, the J end by 0 bases, with 13 bases between. The CDR3 runs to 15 residues. Germline CDR1 reads SGHNT; CDR2 reads YYREEE (reference sequence). CDR3 protein: CASRPGTRSTDTQYF. The CDR3 DNA sequence: TGTGCCAGCAGACCCGGGACGCGGAGCACAGATACGCAGTATTTT.

This clone occurred once. This chain joins TRBV30 and TRBJ2-7; 7 bases agree with TRBD2. The CDR3 runs 14 residues. V shed 5 bases, J shed 5 bases, and the junction held 12 bases outside the gene matches. Germline CDR1 and CDR2: GTSNPN and SVGIG (reference sequence). Written as DNA, the CDR3 is TGTGCCTGGGGGGCGAGGGAGGGTGGCCACGAGCAGTACTTC. Encoded protein: CAWGAREGGHEQYF.

V and J are TRBV6-6 and TRBJ2-1; D is unclear. CDR1 MNHNY and CDR2 SVGAGI come from the germline V gene (reference sequence). The germline V and J ends were trimmed by 6 bases and 8 bases, with 17 bases remaining between them. The CDR3 is 14 amino acids. The CDR3 DNA is TGTGCCAGCAGCCAATTAAAATCTAGGGATGAGCAGTTCTTC. Translated, it gives CASSQLKSRDEQFF.

This clone occurred a few times. This chain connects TRBV11-2 to TRBJ1-1, with no clear D. The CDR3 runs to 13 residues. Trimming shortened V by 3 bases and J by 7 bases, and 12 bases separated the two germline ends. Germline V CDR1 and CDR2: SGHAT, FQNNGV. CDR3 in DNA: TGTGCCAGCAGCTTCCGCAGGATGGGTGAAGCTTTCTTT. Protein product: CASSFRRMGEAFF.

This chain uses TRBV4-1 with TRBJ1-1; TRBD1 matches 8 bases. Germline CDR1 and CDR2: MGHRA and YSYEKL. The CDR3 spans 14 residues. V shed 0 bases, J shed 5 bases, and the junction held 2 bases outside the gene matches. CDR3 in DNA: TGCGCCAGCAGCCAAGACAGGGGGCGGACTGAAGCTTTCTTT. It translates to CASSQDRGRTEAFF.

This clone was seen a handful of times. V gene TRBV6-1 combines with J gene TRBJ2-5, with 10 bases lining up with TRBD2. With 3 bases clipped from V and 3 bases from J, the junction kept 7 bases outside the gene matches. The CDR3 runs 16 residues. CDR1 MNHNS and CDR2 SASEGT come from the germline V gene. The CDR3 is CASSELSGRGEETQYF. CDR3 nucleotides: TGTGCCAGCAGTGAGCTCAGCGGGAGGGGGGAAGAGACCCAGTACTTC.

The chain couples TRBV6-1 to TRBJ1-2; the D gene is possibly TRBD1 (5 bases). The germline V gene encodes CDR1 MNHNS and CDR2 SASEGT. The CDR3 is 12 amino acids. V lost 2 bases to trimming and J lost 8 bases, with 9 bases between them. This chain's CDR3 is CASSEPTDGYTF. The CDR3 nucleotides read TGTGCCAGCAGTGAACCGACAGACGGCTACACCTTC.

The chain combines TRBV6-1 with TRBJ2-1; 8 positions match TRBD1. The CDR3 is 18 amino acids. CDR1 is MNHNS, CDR2 SASEGT, per germline. V trimming: 3 bases; J trimming: 1 base; junction bases outside the gene matches: 11. This chain's CDR3 is CASSDPGTGSGSYNEQFF. CDR3 DNA sequence: TGTGCCAGCAGTGACCCAGGGACAGGTAGTGGTTCCTACAATGAGCAGTTCTTC.

The genes are TRBV18 and TRBJ2-7, with D maybe TRBD2 (5 bases). CDR1 and CDR2 (germline): KGHSH, LQKENI. CDR3 length: 12 residues. V dropped 3 bases and J dropped 4 bases, with 7 bases sitting between them. The CDR3 coding sequence is TGTGCCAGCTCACCCGGGGTTTACGAGCAGTACTTC. This codes for CASSPGVYEQYF.

The chain couples TRBV27 to TRBJ2-1, with D tentatively TRBD1 or TRBD2 (7 bases each). Between the trimmed V and J ends, which lost 5 bases and 1 base, there was a span of 27 bases. Germline V gene sequence: CDR1 MNHEY, CDR2 SMNVEV (reference sequence). CDR3 length equals 20 residues. CDR3 sequence reads: CASSTQPPGGGGRSYNEQFF. The CDR3 nucleotides are TGTGCCAGCAGTACGCAACCCCCCGGGGGAGGGGGCCGATCCTACAATGAGCAGTTCTTC.

This clone has only one observation. The chain is built from TRBV28 and TRBJ2-3; TRBD1 or TRBD2 may be the D gene (5 bases each). The germline V gene encodes CDR1 MDHEN and CDR2 SYDVKM. Trimming took 2 bases from V and 1 from J, leaving 10 bases between them. CDR3 size: 15 residues. CDR3 amino acids: CASSLGGRGTDTQYF. CDR3 nucleotide sequence: TGTGCCAGCAGTTTAGGGGGAAGGGGCACAGATACGCAGTATTTT.

The chain joins TRBV28 to TRBJ2-7, with 8 bases identical to TRBD1. The CDR3 loop spans 14 amino acids. Trimming at V came to 8 bases and at J to 4 bases, leaving 10 bases not matched to a gene. From germline, CDR1 is MDHEN and CDR2 SYDVKM. The CDR3 bases are TGTGCCAGCCAGACAGGGGCCCTTAGATACGAGCAGTACTTC. This sequence encodes CASQTGALRYEQYF.

The chain is built from TRBV9 and TRBJ1-2; TRBD1 might be the D (5 bases). There are 15 residues in the CDR3. Trimming took 0 bases from V and 5 from J, leaving 14 bases between them. Germline loops: CDR1 SGDLS, CDR2 YYNGEE. For the CDR3, the DNA is TGTGCCAGCAGCGTAGACCCAACAGGTAGATATGGCTACACCTTC. It encodes CASSVDPTGRYGYTF. Drawing the rest from reference TRBV9 and TRBJ1-2, the complete variable domain is DSGVTQTPKHLITATGQRVTLRCSPRSGDLSVYWYQQSLDQGLQFLIQYYNGEERAKGNILERFSAQQFPDLHSELNLSSLELGDSALYFCASSVDPTGRYGYTFGSGTRLTVV.